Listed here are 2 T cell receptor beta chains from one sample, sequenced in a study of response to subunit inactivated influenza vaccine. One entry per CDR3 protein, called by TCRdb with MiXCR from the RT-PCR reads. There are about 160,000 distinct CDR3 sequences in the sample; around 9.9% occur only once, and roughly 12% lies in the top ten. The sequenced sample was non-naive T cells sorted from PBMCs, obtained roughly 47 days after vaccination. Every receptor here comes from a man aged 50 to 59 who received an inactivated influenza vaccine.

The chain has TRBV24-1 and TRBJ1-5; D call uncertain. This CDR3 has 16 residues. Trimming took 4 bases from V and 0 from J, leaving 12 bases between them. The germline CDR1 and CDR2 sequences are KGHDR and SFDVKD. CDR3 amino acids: CATSEGARHSNQPQHF. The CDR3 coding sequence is TGTGCCACCAGTGAGGGCGCACGTCATAGCAATCAGCCCCAGCATTTT.

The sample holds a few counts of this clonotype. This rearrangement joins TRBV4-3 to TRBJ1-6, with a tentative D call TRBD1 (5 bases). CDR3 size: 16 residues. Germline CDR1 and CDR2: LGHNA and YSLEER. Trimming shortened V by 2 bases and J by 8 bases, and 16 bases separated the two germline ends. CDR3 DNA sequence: TGCGCCAGCAGCCAATGGACCGGGGGAGGAGATTCACCCCTCCACTTT. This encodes CASSQWTGGGDSPLHF.